These 10 T cell receptor beta chains originate from one sample sequenced in a study of shared clonotypes between healthy human individuals. The table came from immunoSEQ multiplex PCR; TCRdb's copy has only in-frame clones and leaves some out. The sample has about 1.1 million clones; about four fifths are singletons. Material for sequencing was memory CD4+ T cells from PBMCs. Subset defined: CD45RA-negative fraction. The receptors were sampled from a man aged 18 to 35 in good health. Some clones in this sample may be carry-over from other donors' samples.

This clone was seen once. Other DNA sequences in this specimen translate into the identical CDR3. V usage is TRBV5-1 and J usage is TRBJ1-5; D is uncertain. V was cut by 0 bases and J by 4 bases, with 5 bases left in between. Germline assignment: CDR1 SGHRS and CDR2 YFSETQ. The CDR3 runs to 13 residues. The CDR3 DNA follows: TGCGCCAGCAGCTTGGATCAAAATCAGCCCCAGCATTTT. It translates to CASSLDQNQPQHF.

On this clone itself: A junction boundary mismatches the germline segment, possibly from a read error. The rearrangement links TRBV29-1 to TRBJ2-7, with D tentatively TRBD2 (5 bases). Germline CDR1 is SQVTM and CDR2 is ANQGSEA. The CDR3 spans 13 residues. The DNA of the CDR3 is TGCGGCGTTGGCCGGCTAGCAGAAAACGAGCAGTACTTC. Its translation is CGVGRLAENEQYF.

This clone was found a few times. The CDR3 nucleotides are TGTGCCAGCAGCTTAGTGGGTGGGACAGCTAATGAAAAACTGTTTTTT. It is translated as CASSLVGGTANEKLFF. The chain combines TRBV7-6 with TRBJ1-4; TRBD1 matches at 7 bases. Germline loops: CDR1 SGHVS, CDR2 FNYEAQ. Trimming cost V 1 base and J 3 bases; bases outside gene matches: 5. This CDR3 is built from 16 residues.

The chain employs TRBV4-1 and TRBJ1-5; D remains ambiguous. The CDR3 runs to 16 residues. V lost 4 bases to trimming and J lost 1 base, with 14 bases between them. From germline, CDR1 is MGHRA and CDR2 YSYEKL. This CDR3 reads CASSLEGSGSNQPQHF. The DNA for the CDR3 is TGCGCCAGCAGCCTGGAGGGCAGCGGAAGCAATCAGCCCCAGCATTTT.

The J gene is TRBJ1-1, the V gene TRBV6-5, with unresolved D. V gave up 0 bases and J gave up 3 bases, with 14 bases separating them. Per the germline V gene, CDR1 is MNHEY and CDR2 is SVGAGI. The CDR3 sequence is 16 residues long. CDR3 DNA: TGTGCCAGCAGTTACTCGAGACGGGCGGTAGACACTGAAGCTTTCTTT. This translates into CASSYSRRAVDTEAFF.

This clone has ten or more counts. The chain links TRBV19 to TRBJ1-1; D not certain. Germline lookup yields CDR1 LNHDA and CDR2 SQIVND (reference sequence). This CDR3 has 14 amino acids. Trimming stripped 9 bases from V and 8 bases from J, with 22 bases between. In nucleotides, the CDR3 is TGTGCCAGCAAATCTTCCGGCGGGGTAGCAGAAGCTTTCTTT. Amino acid sequence: CASKSSGGVAEAFF.

This clone has just a few counts. The rearrangement joins TRBV30 to TRBJ1-5; TRBD1 matches at 7 bases. From germline, CDR1 is GTSNPN and CDR2 SVGIG (reference sequence). J lost 7 bases, V lost 2 bases, and 5 bases had no gene match. The CDR3 spans 13 residues. The CDR3 sequence is CAWSKGGEQPQHF. CDR3 bases: TGTGCCTGGAGTAAAGGGGGCGAACAGCCCCAGCATTTT.

This clone was observed a few times. The chain has TRBV11-2 and TRBJ2-7; TRBD1 matches at 8 bases. CDR3 length: 19 residues. Germline V gene data show CDR1 as SGHAT and CDR2 as FQNNGV. Trimming at V came to 1 base and at J to 1 base, leaving 15 bases not matched to a gene. The CDR3 nucleotides read TGTGCCAGCAGCTTAGCGGTGAGAACAGGGGGACTGGGGTCCTACGAGCAGTACTTC. Its translation is CASSLAVRTGGLGSYEQYF.

This clone is a singleton in its sample. The V call is TRBV27, the J call TRBJ2-1; 8 nucleotides agree with TRBD2. After removal of 7 bases from V and 9 bases from J, the junction contained 11 bases not matched to a gene. The CDR3 sequence is 14 residues long. Germline CDR1 reads MNHEY; CDR2 reads SMNVEV (reference sequence). CDR3 sequence (DNA): TGTGCCAGCAAGAGGACTAGCCCCCGTCCTGAGCAGTTCTTC. It codes for CASKRTSPRPEQFF.

This clone was seen once. The CDR3 loop is CASSQGNEGVIAFF. CDR3 DNA: TGTGCCAGCTCACAGGGGAACGAGGGGGTGATAGCTTTCTTT. This chain uses TRBV18 with TRBJ1-1; TRBD1 is a possible D gene (6 bases). Germline V gene data show CDR1 as KGHSH and CDR2 as LQKENI. Between the trimmed V and J ends, which lost 4 bases and 10 bases, there was a span of 19 bases. CDR3 length: 14 residues.